These 21 T cell receptor beta chains share one sample of origin, sequenced in a study of spatial heterogeneity in lung cancer. Each CDR3 protein is one row after TCRdb ran MiXCR on the 5' RACE reads. The sample has approximately 40,000 distinct CDR3 sequences, approximately 15% seen once. The time point is: sample taken at primary tumor resection. The sequenced sample was PBMCs, obtained at surgery. The receptors originated from a male donor with early-stage non-small cell lung cancer.

This clonotype was detected many times. The chain links TRBV7-9 to TRBJ1-5; 7 bases match TRBD1. The CDR3 is 15 residues long. Per the germline V gene, CDR1 is SEHNR and CDR2 is FQNEAQ (reference sequence). V was clipped by 2 bases and J by 5 bases; unmatched bases: 6. The CDR3 loop is CASSLTAGGDQPQHF. The DNA for the CDR3 is TGTGCCAGCAGCTTAACAGCAGGGGGGGATCAGCCCCAGCATTTT.

This rearrangement joins TRBV5-1 to TRBJ2-1; D is uncertain. Germline V gives CDR1 SGHRS, CDR2 YFSETQ. The CDR3 length is 13 residues. V shed 0 bases and J shed 9 bases, with 10 bases lying between them. The CDR3 sequence: CASSLEGPGEQFF. DNA for the CDR3: TGCGCCAGCAGCTTGGAGGGCCCGGGTGAGCAGTTCTTC.

This clonotype occurred many times. The chain employs TRBV29-1 and TRBJ2-1; 14 bases fit TRBD2. Germline V CDR1 and CDR2: SQVTM, ANQGSEA. V gave up 6 bases and J gave up 4 bases; unmatched junction bases: 11. This CDR3 is built from 17 residues. This chain's CDR3 is CSVDITGTSGRYNEQFF. CDR3 nucleotide sequence: TGCAGCGTCGATATTACCGGGACTAGCGGGAGATACAATGAGCAGTTCTTC.

This clonotype was seen at least ten times. This sequence joins TRBV7-9 and TRBJ2-7; a weak D match, TRBD1 (6 bases). Germline CDR1 and CDR2: SEHNR and FQNEAQ (reference sequence). The CDR3 length is 12 residues. V lost 5 bases to trimming and J lost 4 bases, with 9 bases between them. CDR3 amino acids: CASSPTGYEQYF. CDR3 nucleotides: TGTGCCAGCAGCCCCACAGGGTACGAGCAGTACTTC.

The rearrangement uses TRBV20-1 and TRBJ1-5; possible D gene TRBD1, 5 bases. This CDR3 has 12 amino acids. Germline-derived CDR1 and CDR2 are DFQATT and SNEGSKA (reference sequence). The V and J ends lost 3 bases and 2 bases respectively, with 5 bases between them. DNA for the CDR3: TGCAGTGCTAGCAGGGGCAATCAGCCCCAGCATTTT. Translated: CSASRGNQPQHF.

The sample holds a few counts of this clonotype. V gene TRBV5-6 combines with J gene TRBJ2-7; 12 positions agree with TRBD1. The ends lost 0 bases at V and 4 bases at J; junction bases unmatched: 5. There are 16 residues in the CDR3. Germline CDR1 and CDR2: SGHDT and YYEEEE. The CDR3 coding sequence is TGTGCCAGCAGCTTGGCCGGGACAGGGGGCTTGTACGAGCAGTACTTC. The encoded protein is CASSLAGTGGLYEQYF.

V usage is TRBV20-1 and J usage is TRBJ1-5; a weak D match, TRBD1 (5 bases). Germline-derived CDR1 and CDR2 are DFQATT and SNEGSKA (reference sequence). This CDR3 is 14 amino acids long. V was clipped by 4 bases and J by 2 bases, with 12 bases between them. The CDR3 here is CSAIFSRGNQPQHF. The CDR3 nucleotides read TGCAGTGCTATATTCTCCAGGGGCAATCAGCCCCAGCATTTT.

The chain has TRBV14 and TRBJ2-5, with D tentatively TRBD1 (7 bases). Germline loops: CDR1 SGHDN, CDR2 FVKESK. This CDR3 comprises 13 residues. The ends were cut back, 1 base at V and 7 bases at J, with 10 bases in the middle. The CDR3 DNA is TGTGCCAGCAGCCAAGCCCAGGGGGGGACCCAGTACTTC. It codes for CASSQAQGGTQYF.

This chain links TRBV9 with TRBJ1-4; D gene unclear. V dropped 0 bases and J dropped 0 bases, with 6 bases sitting between them. This CDR3 contains 15 residues. Germline lookup yields CDR1 SGDLS and CDR2 YYNGEE. The CDR3 spells CASSVEPATNEKLFF. The CDR3 DNA is TGTGCCAGCAGCGTAGAACCTGCAACTAATGAAAAACTGTTTTTT.

This clonotype was counted between two and nine times. The J gene is TRBJ1-4, the V gene TRBV12-3 or TRBV12-4, with 7 bases that match TRBD1. The CDR3 has 15 amino acids. With V trimmed by 1 base and J by 3 bases, 2 bases remained unmatched. The CDR3 is CASSLGGTANEKLFF. The CDR3 DNA sequence: TGTGCCAGCAGTTTAGGGGGGACAGCTAATGAAAAACTGTTTTTT.

This clonotype has at least ten counts. The rearrangement joins TRBV7-6 to TRBJ2-3, with TRBD1 identical over 10 bases. J gave up 5 bases and V 1 base, and 3 bases lay outside the gene matches. Germline assignment: CDR1 SGHVS and CDR2 FNYEAQ. The CDR3 contains 15 residues. CDR3 amino acids: CASSLEGTGVDTQYF. The CDR3 nucleotides read TGTGCCAGCAGCTTAGAAGGGACAGGGGTAGATACGCAGTATTTT.

This clonotype was seen a few times. The rearrangement uses TRBV6-2 or TRBV6-3 and TRBJ1-1; no clear D gene. V lost 7 bases, J lost 2 bases, and 11 bases lay in between. CDR1 MNHEY and CDR2 SVGEGT come from the germline V gene. This CDR3 has 13 amino acids. The CDR3 is CASKGRINTEAFF. CDR3 nucleotides: TGTGCCAGCAAGGGAAGAATAAACACTGAAGCTTTCTTT.

This CDR3 is CASSLNNEQFF. For the CDR3, the DNA is TGTGCCAGCAGTTTAAATAATGAGCAGTTCTTC. This chain joins TRBV12-3 or TRBV12-4 and TRBJ2-1; D gene uncertain. CDR3 length equals 11 residues. Between the trimmed V and J ends, which lost 2 bases and 7 bases, there was a span of 3 bases.

This clonotype came up a few times. V usage is TRBV27 and J usage is TRBJ1-5; D gene unclear. The CDR3 is made up of 15 amino acids. Germline-derived CDR1 and CDR2 are MNHEY and SMNVEV (reference sequence). V shed 4 bases and J shed 2 bases, with 12 bases lying between them. The CDR3 DNA sequence: TGTGCCAGCAGTTCTCGGACCATGCGCAATCAGCCCCAGCATTTT. Translation: CASSSRTMRNQPQHF.

This clonotype was seen many times. This chain joins TRBV28 and TRBJ1-1; TRBD1 is a possible D gene (5 bases). The CDR3 spans 13 residues. V lost 4 bases and J lost 4, with 10 bases in between. CDR1 is MDHEN and CDR2 is SYDVKM in the germline V gene. Here the CDR3 DNA reads TGTGCCAGCAGTTCCGTCGGGGGCACTGAAGCTTTCTTT. The encoded protein is CASSSVGGTEAFF.

Only a few counts were recorded for this clonotype. This rearrangement joins TRBV6-1 to TRBJ1-2; the D is unclear. The length of the CDR3 is 14 residues. Trimming took 0 bases from V and 2 from J, leaving 7 bases between them. Germline V CDR1 and CDR2: MNHNS, SASEGT. CDR3 bases: TGTGCCAGCAGTGAAGCTGACAAGAACTATGGCTACACCTTC. This codes for CASSEADKNYGYTF.

This clonotype was seen a handful of times. The V call is TRBV28, the J call TRBJ2-2; 9 nucleotides line up with TRBD2. This CDR3 has 19 residues. CDR1 is MDHEN, CDR2 SYDVKM, per germline. After removal of 6 bases from V and 3 bases from J, the junction contained 17 bases not matched to a gene. The CDR3 nucleotides read TGTGCCAGCAGCCTAATAACCTTTGAGCGGGAGGCGGACACCGGGGAGCTGTTTTTT. Its protein is CASSLITFEREADTGELFF.

This clonotype was recorded at least ten times. V gene TRBV15 combines with J gene TRBJ2-2; D not certain. CDR3 length: 13 amino acids. The germline V gene has CDR1 LNHNV and CDR2 YYDKDF (reference sequence). The V and J ends lost 1 base and 4 bases respectively, with 4 bases between them. Here the CDR3 reads CATSRVFTGELFF. As DNA, the CDR3 is TGTGCCACCAGCAGAGTGTTCACCGGGGAGCTGTTTTTT.

The sample holds a few counts of this clonotype. This chain links TRBV5-6 with TRBJ1-1, with D tentatively TRBD1 (5 bases). Germline values: CDR1 SGHDT, CDR2 YYEEEE. This CDR3 spans 14 amino acids. Trimming pared 1 base from V and 6 bases from J, leaving 13 bases between. CDR3 region: CASSLPPRGAEAFF. The CDR3 DNA reads TGTGCCAGCAGCTTGCCGCCGCGGGGGGCTGAAGCTTTCTTT.

This chain uses TRBV6-5 with TRBJ1-3, with D perhaps matching TRBD1 (5 bases). The V and J ends lost 0 bases and 0 bases respectively, with 12 bases between them. This CDR3 region has 17 residues. CDR1 is MNHEY, CDR2 SVGAGI, per germline. The CDR3 here is CASSYSGTVFSGNTIYF. DNA for the CDR3: TGTGCCAGCAGTTACTCGGGGACTGTATTCTCTGGAAACACCATATATTTT.

The chain joins TRBV19 to TRBJ2-1, with 10 nucleotides matching TRBD2. Trimming at V came to 3 bases and at J to 5 bases, leaving 7 bases not matched to a gene. Germline assignment: CDR1 LNHDA and CDR2 SQIVND (reference sequence). The CDR3 contains 16 residues. DNA of the CDR3: TGTGCCAGTAGTATCCTAAGCGGGAGGGCCGACAATGAGCAGTTCTTC. The encoded protein is CASSILSGRADNEQFF.